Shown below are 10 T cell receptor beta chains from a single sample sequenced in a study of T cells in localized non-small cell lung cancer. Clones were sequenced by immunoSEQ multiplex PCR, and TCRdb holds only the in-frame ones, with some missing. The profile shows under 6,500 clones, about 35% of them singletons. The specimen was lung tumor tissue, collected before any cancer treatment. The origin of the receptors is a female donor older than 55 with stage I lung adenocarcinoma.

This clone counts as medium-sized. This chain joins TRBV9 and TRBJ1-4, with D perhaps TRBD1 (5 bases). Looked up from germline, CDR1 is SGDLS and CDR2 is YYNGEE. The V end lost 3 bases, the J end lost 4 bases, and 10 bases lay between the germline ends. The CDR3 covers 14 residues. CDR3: CASSGQSINEKLFF. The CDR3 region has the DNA TGTGCCAGCAGCGGACAGTCGATTAATGAAAAACTGTTTTTT.

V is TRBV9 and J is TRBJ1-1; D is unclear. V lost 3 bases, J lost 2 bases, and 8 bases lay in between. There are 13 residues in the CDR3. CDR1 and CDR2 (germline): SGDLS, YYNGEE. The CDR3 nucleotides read TGTGCCAGCAGCGCCAACATAAACACTGAAGCTTTCTTT. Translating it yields CASSANINTEAFF.

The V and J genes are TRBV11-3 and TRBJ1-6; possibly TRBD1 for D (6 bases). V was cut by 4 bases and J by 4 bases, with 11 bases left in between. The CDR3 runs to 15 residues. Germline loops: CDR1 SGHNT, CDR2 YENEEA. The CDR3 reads CASSSSQGYNSPLHF. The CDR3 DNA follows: TGTGCCAGCAGCTCATCGCAGGGGTATAATTCACCCCTCCACTTT.

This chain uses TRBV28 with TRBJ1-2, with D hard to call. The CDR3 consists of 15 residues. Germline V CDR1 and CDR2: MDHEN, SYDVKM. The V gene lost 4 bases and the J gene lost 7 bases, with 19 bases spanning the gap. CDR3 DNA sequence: TGTGCCAGCAGTTCACCCTTTGGGCAGTCGGGTGGCTACACCTTC. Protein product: CASSSPFGQSGGYTF.

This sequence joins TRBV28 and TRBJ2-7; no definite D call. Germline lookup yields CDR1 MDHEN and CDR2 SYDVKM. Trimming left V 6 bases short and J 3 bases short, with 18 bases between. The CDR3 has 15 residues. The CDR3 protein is CASSPPFLGFYEQYF. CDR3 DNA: TGTGCCAGCAGCCCCCCCTTTTTGGGATTCTACGAGCAGTACTTC.

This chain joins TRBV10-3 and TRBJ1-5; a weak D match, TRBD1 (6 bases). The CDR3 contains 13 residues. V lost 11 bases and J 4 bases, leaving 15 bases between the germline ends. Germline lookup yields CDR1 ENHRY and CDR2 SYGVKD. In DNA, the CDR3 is TGTGCCGGGAAGGGGGGGCGGAATCAGCCCCAGCATTTT. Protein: CAGKGGRNQPQHF.

The CDR3 is CASSPTLGLAYNEQFF. The CDR3, as DNA: TGTGCCAGCAGCCCCACTCTAGGACTAGCCTACAATGAGCAGTTCTTC. This chain connects TRBV9 to TRBJ2-1, with 7 bases aligning to TRBD2. Germline V gene sequence: CDR1 SGDLS, CDR2 YYNGEE. CDR3 length: 16 amino acids. The ends lost 4 bases at V and 2 bases at J; junction bases unmatched: 9. Looking up the rest from reference TRBV9 and TRBJ2-1 gives the full variable domain: DSGVTQTPKHLITATGQRVTLRCSPRSGDLSVYWYQQSLDQGLQFLIQYYNGEERAKGNILERFSAQQFPDLHSELNLSSLELGDSALYFCASSPTLGLAYNEQFFGPGTRLTVL.

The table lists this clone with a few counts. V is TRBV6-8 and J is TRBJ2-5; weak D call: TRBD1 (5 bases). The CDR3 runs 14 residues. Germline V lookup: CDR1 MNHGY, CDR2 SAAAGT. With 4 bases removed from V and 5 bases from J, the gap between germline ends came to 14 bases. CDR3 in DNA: TGTGCCAGCAGTTCTTCCACAGGCGCCGAGACCCAGTACTTC. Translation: CASSSSTGAETQYF.

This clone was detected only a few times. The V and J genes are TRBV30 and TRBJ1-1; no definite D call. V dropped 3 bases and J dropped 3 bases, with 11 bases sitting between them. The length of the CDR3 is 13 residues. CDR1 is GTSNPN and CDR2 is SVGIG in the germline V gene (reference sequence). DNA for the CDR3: TGTGCCTGGAGACCGTGGAAGGACACTGAAGCTTTCTTT. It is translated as CAWRPWKDTEAFF.

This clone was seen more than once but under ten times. The CDR3 DNA reads TGTGCCAGCACACGCCGCCGGGCAGGGGAGACCTACGAGCAGTACTTC. It specifies CASTRRRAGETYEQYF. This rearrangement joins TRBV9 to TRBJ2-7; the D gene is possibly TRBD1 (6 bases). The CDR3 contains 16 residues. Trimming removed 6 bases at V and 2 bases at J, with 21 bases between. Germline V gene data show CDR1 as SGDLS and CDR2 as YYNGEE.